This T cell receptor beta chain emerged from a study of blood T cell repertoires in COVID-19. Across the study: The origin of the acute and convalescent COVID-19 samples was the United States, Italy and Spain. Nucleic acid was either cDNA or gDNA, and it came from T cells, B-cell-depleted T cells, or PBMCs.

The CDR3 is made up of 16 amino acids. The germline V gene has CDR1 SGHTA and CDR2 FQGTGA. V was cut by 2 bases and J by 2 bases, with 13 bases left in between. Authors' data handling: For nucleated cells, counts were estimated from reference gene primer amplification. The protocol was immunoSEQ multiplex PCR, while the TCRdb copy is restricted to in-frame clones and leaves out a portion. That table furnishes V, J and clone size, whereas the DNA furnished D and trimming. The table lists 150,000 to 200,000 clones, 70% to 90% of them singletons. The source is a middle-aged man with acute or convalescent COVID-19. Sequencing was carried out using peripheral blood. The V and J genes are TRBV7-3 and TRBJ2-1; TRBD2 is a possible D gene (5 bases). The CDR3 sequence: CASSLLTSGPYNEQFF. CDR3 in DNA: TGTGCCAGCAGCTTATTGACGAGCGGCCCCTACAATGAGCAGTTCTTC. The complete variable domain, with remaining parts taken from reference TRBV7-3 and TRBJ2-1, reads GAGVSQTPSNKVTEKGKYVELRCDPISGHTALYWYRQSLGQGPEFLIYFQGTGAADDSGLPNDRFFAVRPEGSVSTLKIQRTERGDSAVYLCASSLLTSGPYNEQFFGPGTRLTVL.